The TCR beta chain under discussion was sequenced for a study of T cell responses to AZD1222 COVID-19 vaccine. Study observations and caveats: Increases in Spike-specific TCR breadth and depth were seen after two AZD1222 doses.

The table came from immunoSEQ multiplex PCR; TCRdb's copy has only in-frame clones and leaves some out. Of around 160,000 clones listed, roughly four fifths are singletons. V was pared by 2 bases and J by 0 bases, with 11 bases between. Germline V gene lookup returns CDR1 WNHNN and CDR2 SYGVQD (reference sequence). The CDR3 covers 16 residues. On this clone itself: Its target is unknown.

This chain uses TRBV10-1 with TRBJ1-5; the D is unclear. The sequence came from an adult in good health. Sequencing used peripheral blood, obtained on day 0 of MenACWY control vaccination. The CDR3 region is CASSEPHGYSNQPQHF. The CDR3 nucleotides read TGCGCCAGCAGTGAGCCTCATGGGTATAGCAATCAGCCCCAGCATTTT.